The TCR beta chain under discussion was sequenced for a study of identical twins' blood T cells (dated by TCRdb to 2012 to 2015). Background on the whole study: Around 50 million Illumina reads were obtained across roughly 12 libraries, comprising six alpha-chain and six beta-chain libraries. To assess how genetics influences repertoire formation, the study used next-generation sequencing to compare the TCR alpha and beta chain repertoires of three pairs of monozygous twins. Study-wide findings and limitations: The count of CDR3 clonotypes shared by two donors depended mainly on the product of the two donors' cloneset sizes, and twins did not clearly depart from this trend. V gene usage was reported to be markedly more similar within twin pairs than between unrelated donors, even among non-selected out-of-frame TCRbeta clonotypes. Validation by independent studies was stated to be required for the proposed role of the TCRalpha J segment in MHC recognition during thymic selection. Among the most abundant TCRbeta clonotypes, each donor shared more CDR3 sequences with her twin than with unrelated donors. Environmental influences could not be excluded as an explanation for twin similarity, since twins were reared together.

Six healthy women forming three monozygous twin pairs were used as donors. All three twin pairs had been reared together and were thought likely to have met the same infectious agents and vaccines. TCR cDNA libraries were prepared from RNA that had been isolated from peripheral blood mononuclear cells. Of note for this clonotype: Its antigen remains undetermined. No base quality values were provided; no much bigger clone lies one nucleotide off.

For CDR1 and CDR2, the germline V gene lists SNHLY and FYNNEI. Between the V and J ends, shortened by 11 bases and 8 bases respectively, the junction contains 12 bases. The CDR3 goes from the cysteine to the phenylalanine over 10 residues. Of the read, only the CDR3 DNA is kept; its 30 bases are in frame from base 1. Library construction relied on 5' RACE. Data came from an Illumina Genome Analyzer IIx. To prepare the RNA-based TCR cDNA libraries, a previously described protocol was followed, with several modifications. To prevent cross-contamination, sample-specific barcodes were added to both ends of each TCR cDNA library during cDNA synthesis and amplification. In the authors' own workflow: Between about 90,000 and nearly 550,000 clonotypes were identified per individual, and roughly 2 to 3.6 million CDR3-containing reads were obtained per library. Reads with improper barcode index combinations were discarded, and clonesets were then built for each library with the MiTCR software. While assembling CDR3 clonotypes, MiTCR filtered or rescued low-quality reads and corrected PCR and sequencing errors. Artificial out-of-frame clonotypes were removed by being mapped to in-frame sequences, with one indel in the CDR3 allowed. V and J gene usage similarity between donors was measured as Jensen-Shannon divergence divided by mean entropy. TCRdb took the public reads, trimmed them with fastp at Q25, ran MiXCR for clone calling and kept in-frame beta chains. Identical CDR3 protein sequences are pooled into one entry, listed with their most common genes and DNA. The V and J calls, along with clone size, are taken from TCRdb and not from the paper's own processing. For this sample there are 300,000 to 450,000 distinct CDR3 sequences; under 30% appear just once. 6% to 7% of the sample is taken by the ten largest.

The receptor was isolated from a woman aged 18 to 55 in good health. Specimen: PBMCs. Here the chain combines TRBV2 and TRBJ1-2, with the D gene not confidently named. The DNA sequence is as follows: TGTGCCTTCATTGCGCGCGGCTACACCTTC. It translates to CAFIARGYTF.